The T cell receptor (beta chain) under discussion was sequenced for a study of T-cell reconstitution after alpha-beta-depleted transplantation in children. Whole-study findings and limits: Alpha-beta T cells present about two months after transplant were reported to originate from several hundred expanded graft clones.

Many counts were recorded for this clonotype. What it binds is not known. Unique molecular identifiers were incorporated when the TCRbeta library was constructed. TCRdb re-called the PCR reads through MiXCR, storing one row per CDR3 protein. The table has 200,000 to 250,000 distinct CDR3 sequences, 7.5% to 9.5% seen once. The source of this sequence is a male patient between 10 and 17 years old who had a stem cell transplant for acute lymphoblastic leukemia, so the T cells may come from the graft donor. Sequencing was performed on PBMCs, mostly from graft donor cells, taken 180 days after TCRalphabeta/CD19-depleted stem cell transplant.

This CDR3 is CASSSVSGREQYF. In nucleotides, the CDR3 is TGTGCCAGCAGCTCGGTTTCGGGAAGGGAGCAGTACTTC. The chain joins TRBV7-2 to TRBJ2-7, with D perhaps TRBD2 (5 bases). The V gene lost 4 bases and the J gene lost 7 bases, with 14 bases spanning the gap. The length of the CDR3 is 13 residues. Germline-derived CDR1 and CDR2 are SGHTA and FQGNSA.